The subject of this entry is one T cell receptor (beta chain). Its antigen is still unknown. CDR1 is LNHDA, CDR2 SQIVND, per germline (reference sequence). With 9 bases clipped from V and 4 bases from J, the junction kept 13 bases outside the gene matches. The CDR3 has 15 amino acids. This sample is part of a study of shared clonotypes between healthy human individuals. The assay was immunoSEQ multiplex PCR, and TCRdb's table has in-frame clones only and misses some. The table includes 2 million or so clones, roughly 95% detected once. Study conclusions and caveats: Relative to their counterparts shared across all four donors, non-shared clonotypes exhibited diminished generation probabilities. What naive subsets generally showed was a larger estimated richness than memory subsets showed.

The source is a man between 18 and 29 years old in good health. The J gene is TRBJ2-5, the V gene TRBV19, with 8 bases identical to TRBD1. The sample consisted of naive CD4+ T cells sorted from blood. Described subset: CD45RA+ positively selected. This CDR3 reads CASAKTRGQGETQYF. CDR3 nucleotides: TGTGCCAGCGCTAAAACCAGGGGGCAGGGAGAGACCCAGTACTTC.